The 8 T cell receptor beta chains presented below share a single source sample, sequenced in a study of blood T cells in healthy people across ages. Using a J-beta primer mix together with a sample-barcoded 5' primer, a second PCR was run for roughly 6 to 11 cycles. TCRdb called the 5' RACE reads again in MiXCR, with one record for every CDR3 protein. The data hold about a million distinct CDR3 sequences, with just over 50% observed a single time. The source material was blood. These TCRs come from a woman aged 60-75 years in good health.

V is TRBV5-1 and J is TRBJ2-7; D is perhaps TRBD1 (5 bases). Looked up from germline, CDR1 is SGHRS and CDR2 is YFSETQ. The CDR3 length is 15 residues. The ends were cut back, 4 bases at V and 0 bases at J, with 14 bases in the middle. The CDR3 DNA reads as TGCGCCAGCAGCACGACAAAGGGGTTCTCCTACGAGCAGTACTTC. Encoded protein: CASSTTKGFSYEQYF.

The gene calls are TRBV19 and TRBJ2-7; 7 bases line up with TRBD2. The CDR3 consists of 15 residues. The germline V gene encodes CDR1 LNHDA and CDR2 SQIVND (reference sequence). V shed 5 bases and J 2 bases; nucleotides not matched to a gene: 9. In DNA form, the CDR3 reads TGTGCCAGTAGTTTGGATGCAGCGGGAACCTACGAGCAGTACTTC. It encodes CASSLDAAGTYEQYF.

About this clonotype itself: A junction end diverges from the germline sequence, so it may reflect a read error. The chain employs TRBV7-9 and TRBJ2-7; D is uncertain. Germline V gene lookup returns CDR1 SEHNR and CDR2 FQNEAQ (reference sequence). This CDR3 comprises 11 residues. The CDR3 nucleotides read TGTGCCAGCACCTCGTCCTACGTGCAGTACTTC. It encodes CASTSSYVQYF.

The chain joins TRBV20-1 to TRBJ1-2; D remains unclear. The CDR3 runs to 13 residues. Germline assignment: CDR1 DFQATT and CDR2 SNEGSKA (reference sequence). V shed 3 bases and J shed 5 bases, with 13 bases lying between them. The CDR3 protein is CSARDSYGYGYTF. The CDR3 DNA is TGCAGTGCTAGGGATTCGTATGGATATGGCTACACCTTC.

V usage is TRBV12-5 and J usage is TRBJ2-3; the match to TRBD2 covers 8 bases. From germline, CDR1 is LGHNT and CDR2 FRNRAP. The J segment lost 2 bases and the V segment lost 0 bases, leaving 13 bases of the junction unmatched. The CDR3 covers 19 residues. This chain's CDR3 is CASGLVRPLSGRYTDTQYF. The CDR3 DNA reads TGTGCTAGTGGTTTGGTAAGACCCCTCAGCGGGAGATACACAGATACGCAGTATTTT.

This clonotype was counted a few times. The V and J genes are TRBV7-2 and TRBJ2-5; D perhaps matches TRBD1 (5 bases). The germline V gene encodes CDR1 SGHTA and CDR2 FQGNSA. V was trimmed by 6 bases and J by 1 base, leaving 15 bases between them. The CDR3 runs 15 residues. CDR3: CASSELGRVQETQYF. The DNA for the CDR3 is TGTGCCAGCAGTGAGCTAGGCAGGGTCCAAGAGACCCAGTACTTC.

This clonotype came up a few times. The rearrangement uses TRBV6-6 and TRBJ2-6; 10 nucleotides match TRBD1. V lost 7 bases to trimming and J lost 3 bases; unmatched junction nucleotides: 6. This CDR3 has 16 residues. In germline, CDR1 is MNHNY, CDR2 SVGAGI (reference sequence). CDR3 residues: CASTLTGGLGANVLTF. The CDR3 DNA follows: TGTGCCAGCACCTTGACAGGGGGCCTTGGGGCCAACGTCCTGACTTTC.

The chain carries TRBV29-1 and TRBJ1-4; possibly TRBD1 for D (5 bases). V lost 5 bases, J lost 6 bases, and 10 bases lay in between. CDR3 length equals 12 residues. The V gene's germline CDR1 is SQVTM and CDR2 ANQGSEA. CDR3 residues: CSVMAGYEKLFF. CDR3 sequence (DNA): TGCAGCGTTATGGCAGGGTATGAAAAACTGTTTTTT.